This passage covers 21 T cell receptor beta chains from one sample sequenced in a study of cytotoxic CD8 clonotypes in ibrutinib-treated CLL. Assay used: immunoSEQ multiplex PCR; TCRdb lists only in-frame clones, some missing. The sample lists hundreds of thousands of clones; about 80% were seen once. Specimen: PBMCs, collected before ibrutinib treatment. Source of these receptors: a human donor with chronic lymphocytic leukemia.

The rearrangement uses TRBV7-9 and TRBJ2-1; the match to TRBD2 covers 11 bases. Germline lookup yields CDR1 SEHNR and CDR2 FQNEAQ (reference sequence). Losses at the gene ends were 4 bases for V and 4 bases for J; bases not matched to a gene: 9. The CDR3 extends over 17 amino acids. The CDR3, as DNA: TGTGCCAGCAGCTCAAAGCCAAGGACTAGCGGGTACAATGAGCAGTTCTTC. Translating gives CASSSKPRTSGYNEQFF.

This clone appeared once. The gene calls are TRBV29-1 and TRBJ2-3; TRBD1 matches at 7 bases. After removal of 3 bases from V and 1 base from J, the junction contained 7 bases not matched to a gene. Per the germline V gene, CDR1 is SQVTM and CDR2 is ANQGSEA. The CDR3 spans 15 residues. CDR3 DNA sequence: TGCAGCGTTGATGGTACCGGGACAGGCACAGATACGCAGTATTTT. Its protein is CSVDGTGTGTDTQYF.

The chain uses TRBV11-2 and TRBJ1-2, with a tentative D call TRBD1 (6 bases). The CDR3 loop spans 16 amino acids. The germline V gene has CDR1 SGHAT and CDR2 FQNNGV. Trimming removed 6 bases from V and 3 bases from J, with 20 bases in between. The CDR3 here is CASRYPGRGQDYGYTF. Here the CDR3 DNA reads TGTGCCAGCAGGTACCCTGGCCGGGGGCAGGACTATGGCTACACCTTC.

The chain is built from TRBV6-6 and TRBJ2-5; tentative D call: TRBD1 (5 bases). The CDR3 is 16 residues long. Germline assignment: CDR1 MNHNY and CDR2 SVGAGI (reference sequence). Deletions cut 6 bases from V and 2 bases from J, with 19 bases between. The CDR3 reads CASSPPQATRQETQYF. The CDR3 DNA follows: TGTGCCAGCAGCCCCCCACAGGCCACCCGACAAGAGACCCAGTACTTC.

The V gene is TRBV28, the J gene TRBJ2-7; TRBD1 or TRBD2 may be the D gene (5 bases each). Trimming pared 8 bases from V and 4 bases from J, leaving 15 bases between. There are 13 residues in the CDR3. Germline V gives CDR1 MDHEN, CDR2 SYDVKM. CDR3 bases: TGTGCCAGCGCGCCTGGGACGGAGTACGAGCAGTACTTC. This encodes CASAPGTEYEQYF.

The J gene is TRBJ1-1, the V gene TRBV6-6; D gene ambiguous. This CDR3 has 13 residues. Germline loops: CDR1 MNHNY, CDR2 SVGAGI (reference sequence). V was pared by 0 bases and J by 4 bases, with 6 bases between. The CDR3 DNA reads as TGTGCCAGCAGTTACTCAGGGATCACTGAAGCTTTCTTT. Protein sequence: CASSYSGITEAFF.

The CDR3 bases are TGTGCCAGCAGCTCTAACGACTATGGCTACACCTTC. It yields the protein CASSSNDYGYTF. J is TRBJ1-2 and V is TRBV5-5; D is undetermined. The CDR3 covers 12 residues. The germline V and J ends were trimmed by 3 bases and 3 bases, with 6 bases remaining between them. CDR1 and CDR2 (germline): SGHKS, YYEKEE (reference sequence).

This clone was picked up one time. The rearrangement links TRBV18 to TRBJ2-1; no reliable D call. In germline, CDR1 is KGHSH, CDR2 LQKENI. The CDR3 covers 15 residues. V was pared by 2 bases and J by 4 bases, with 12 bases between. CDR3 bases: TGTGCCAGCTCACCAAGAGACTTGGGTTACAATGAGCAGTTCTTC. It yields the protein CASSPRDLGYNEQFF. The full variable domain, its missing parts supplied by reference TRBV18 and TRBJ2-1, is NAGVMQNPRHLVRRRGQEARLRCSPMKGHSHVYWYRQLPEEGLKFMVYLQKENIIDESGMPKERFSAEFPKEGPSILRIQQVVRGDSAAYFCASSPRDLGYNEQFFGPGTRLTVL.

CDR3 sequence: CTSSRDGLAGETGELFF. CDR3 sequence (DNA): TGCACCAGCAGCCGTGATGGACTAGCGGGAGAGACCGGGGAGCTGTTTTTT. The chain joins TRBV1 to TRBJ2-2; no check of the table's D call, TRBD2, against the DNA was made. TRBV1 is a pseudogene locus. The CDR3 spans 17 residues.

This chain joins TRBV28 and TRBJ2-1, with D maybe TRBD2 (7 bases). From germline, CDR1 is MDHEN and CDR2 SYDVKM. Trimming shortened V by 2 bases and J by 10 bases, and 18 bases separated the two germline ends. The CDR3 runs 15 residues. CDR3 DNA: TGTGCCAGCAGTTTAATTAGGGGGAGGGCCTGGGAGCAGTTCTTC. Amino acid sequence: CASSLIRGRAWEQFF. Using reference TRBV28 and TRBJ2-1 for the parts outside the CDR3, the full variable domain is DVKVTQSSRYLVKRTGEKVFLECVQDMDHENMFWYRQDPGLGLRLIYFSYDVKMKEKGDIPEGYSVSREKKERFSLILESASTNQTSMYLCASSLIRGRAWEQFFGPGTRLTVL.

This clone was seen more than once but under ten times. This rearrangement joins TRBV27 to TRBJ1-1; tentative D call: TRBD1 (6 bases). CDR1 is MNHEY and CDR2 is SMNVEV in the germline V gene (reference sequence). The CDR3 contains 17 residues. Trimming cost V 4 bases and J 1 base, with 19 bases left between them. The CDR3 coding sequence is TGTGCCAGCAGTTCCCCCCAACAGGGCGGGAAGAACACTGAAGCTTTCTTT. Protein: CASSSPQQGGKNTEAFF.

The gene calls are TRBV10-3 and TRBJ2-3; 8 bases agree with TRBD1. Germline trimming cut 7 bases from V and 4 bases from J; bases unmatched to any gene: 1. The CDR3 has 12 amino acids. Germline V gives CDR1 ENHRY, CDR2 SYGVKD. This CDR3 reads CAIKTGADTQYF. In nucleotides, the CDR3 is TGTGCCATCAAGACAGGGGCAGATACGCAGTATTTT.

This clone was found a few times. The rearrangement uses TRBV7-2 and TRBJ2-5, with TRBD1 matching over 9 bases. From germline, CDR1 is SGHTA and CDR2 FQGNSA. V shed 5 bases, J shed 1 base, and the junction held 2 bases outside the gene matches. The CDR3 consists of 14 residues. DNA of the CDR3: TGTGCCAGCAGCCTGGACAGGGGCCAAGAGACCCAGTACTTC. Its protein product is CASSLDRGQETQYF.

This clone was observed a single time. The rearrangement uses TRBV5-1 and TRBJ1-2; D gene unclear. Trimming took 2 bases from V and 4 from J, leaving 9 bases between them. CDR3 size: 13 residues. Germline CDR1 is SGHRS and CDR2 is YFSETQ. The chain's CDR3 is CASSFRTAYGYTF. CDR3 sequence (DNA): TGCGCCAGCAGCTTCAGGACGGCCTATGGCTACACCTTC. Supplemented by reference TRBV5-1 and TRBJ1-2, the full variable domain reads KAGVTQTPRYLIKTRGQQVTLSCSPISGHRSVSWYQQTPGQGLQFLFEYFSETQRNKGNFPGRFSGRQFSNSRSEMNVSTLELGDSALYLCASSFRTAYGYTFGSGTRLTVV.

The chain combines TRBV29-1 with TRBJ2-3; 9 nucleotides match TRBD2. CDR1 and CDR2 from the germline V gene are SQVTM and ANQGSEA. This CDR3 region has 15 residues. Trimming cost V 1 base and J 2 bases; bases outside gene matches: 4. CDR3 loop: CSVEGTSEDTDTQYF. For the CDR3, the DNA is TGCAGCGTTGAAGGGACTAGCGAGGACACAGATACGCAGTATTTT.

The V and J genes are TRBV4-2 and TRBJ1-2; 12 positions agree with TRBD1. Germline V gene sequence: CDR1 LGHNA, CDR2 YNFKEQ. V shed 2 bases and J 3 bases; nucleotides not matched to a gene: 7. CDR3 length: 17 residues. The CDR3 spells CASSQQAGQGADYGYTF. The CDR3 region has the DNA TGTGCCAGCAGCCAACAGGCGGGACAGGGGGCGGACTATGGCTACACCTTC.

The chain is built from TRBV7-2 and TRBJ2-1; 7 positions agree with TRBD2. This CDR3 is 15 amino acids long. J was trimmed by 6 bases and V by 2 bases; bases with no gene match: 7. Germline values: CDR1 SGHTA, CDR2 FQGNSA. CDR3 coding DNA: TGTGCCAGCAGCTTACGAGGGAGGGCCGGCAATGAGCAGTTCTTC. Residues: CASSLRGRAGNEQFF.

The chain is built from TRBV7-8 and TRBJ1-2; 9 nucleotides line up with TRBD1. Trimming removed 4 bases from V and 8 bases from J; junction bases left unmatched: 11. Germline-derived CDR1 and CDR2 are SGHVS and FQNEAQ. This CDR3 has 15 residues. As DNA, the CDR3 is TGTGCCAGCAGCTCAACACAGGGGGCGCGGGTGGGCTACACCTTC. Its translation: CASSSTQGARVGYTF. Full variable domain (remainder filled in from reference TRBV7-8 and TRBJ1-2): GAGVSQSPRYKVAKRGQDVALRCDPISGHVSLFWYQQALGQGPEFLTYFQNEAQLDKSGLPSDRFFAERPEGSVSTLKIQRTQQEDSAVYLCASSSTQGARVGYTFGSGTRLTVV.

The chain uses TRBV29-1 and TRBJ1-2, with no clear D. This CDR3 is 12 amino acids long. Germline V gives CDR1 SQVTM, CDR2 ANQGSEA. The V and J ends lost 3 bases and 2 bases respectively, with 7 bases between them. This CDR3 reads CSVDAENYGYTF. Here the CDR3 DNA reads TGCAGCGTTGATGCAGAGAACTATGGCTACACCTTC.

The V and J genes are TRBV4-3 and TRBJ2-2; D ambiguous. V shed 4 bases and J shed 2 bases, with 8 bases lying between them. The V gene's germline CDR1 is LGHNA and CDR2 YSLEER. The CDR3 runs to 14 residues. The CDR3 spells CASSRDGNTGELFF. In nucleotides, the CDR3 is TGCGCCAGCAGCCGAGATGGTAACACCGGGGAGCTGTTTTTT.

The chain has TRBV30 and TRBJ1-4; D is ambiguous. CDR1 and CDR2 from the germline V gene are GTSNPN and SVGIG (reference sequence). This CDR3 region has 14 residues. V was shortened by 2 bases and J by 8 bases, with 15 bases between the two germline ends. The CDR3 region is CAWSSAWQTEKLFF. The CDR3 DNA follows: TGTGCCTGGAGTAGTGCGTGGCAGACCGAAAAACTGTTTTTT.